These T cell receptor beta chains were read from a single sample in a study of beta chain features in type 1 diabetes. The repertoire was sequenced with immunoSEQ multiplex PCR; TCRdb's copy has only in-frame clones and lacks some. This sample carries some 700,000 clones, about an eighth of them seen once, and the ten largest clones take 0.022%. Sequencing was performed on naive CD4+ T cells from blood. The receptors come from a man aged 18 to 30 with type 1 diabetes. Each CDR3 is given with its conserved first and last residue. The D gene is left open where the match is weak. The listing skips clone size in some rows; elsewhere it reads once, few, many or a size class.

CDR3 length: 14; clone size: -; V gene: TRBV5-6; D gene: TRBD2; J gene: TRBJ2-1; CDR3 protein: CASSLRLAVIEQFF; CDR3 DNA: TGTGCCAGCAGCTTGCGGCTAGCGGTTATTGAGCAGTTCTTC
CDR3 length: 15; clone size: few; V gene: TRBV9; D gene: -; J gene: TRBJ1-2; CDR3 protein: CASSVDPEGAGGYTF; CDR3 DNA: TGTGCCAGCAGCGTAGACCCCGAGGGAGCGGGAGGCTACACCTTC
CDR3 length: 12; clone size: -; V gene: TRBV28; D gene: -; J gene: TRBJ1-5; CDR3 protein: CASSFFNQPQHF; CDR3 DNA: TGTGCCAGCAGTTTCTTCAATCAGCCCCAGCATTTT
CDR3 length: 13; clone size: few; V gene: TRBV27; D gene: -; J gene: TRBJ1-5; CDR3 protein: CASSQGRDQPQHF; CDR3 DNA: TGTGCCAGCAGTCAAGGGCGGGATCAGCCCCAGCATTTT
CDR3 length: 16; clone size: -; V gene: TRBV10-3; D gene: -; J gene: TRBJ1-6; CDR3 protein: CAIRDDSSSYNSPLHF; CDR3 DNA: TGTGCCATCAGGGACGACAGTAGCTCCTATAATTCACCCCTCCACTTT
CDR3 length: 12; clone size: few; V gene: TRBV5-6; D gene: -; J gene: TRBJ2-1; CDR3 protein: CASSLYWNEQFF; CDR3 DNA: TGTGCCAGCAGCTTGTACTGGAATGAGCAGTTCTTC
CDR3 length: 16; clone size: -; V gene: TRBV18; D gene: -; J gene: TRBJ2-1; CDR3 protein: CASSPTPRLESVEQFF; CDR3 DNA: TGTGCCAGCTCACCCACCCCCAGACTAGAATCCGTTGAGCAGTTCTTC
CDR3 length: 15; clone size: -; V gene: TRBV4-2; D gene: -; J gene: TRBJ1-1; CDR3 protein: CASSPRTGLNTEAFF; CDR3 DNA: TGTGCCAGCAGCCCTCGAACAGGGCTGAACACTGAAGCTTTCTTT
CDR3 length: 14; clone size: -; V gene: TRBV5-4; D gene: TRBD2; J gene: TRBJ2-1; CDR3 protein: CASLTSGPPREQFF; CDR3 DNA: TGTGCCAGCCTGACTAGCGGGCCCCCCAGGGAGCAGTTCTTC
CDR3 length: 20; clone size: few; V gene: TRBV30; D gene: -; J gene: TRBJ2-1; CDR3 protein: CAWDGTRDPSRDRSYNEQFF; CDR3 DNA: TGTGCCTGGGATGGGACCCGGGACCCGTCGCGGGACCGCTCCTACAATGAGCAGTTCTTC
CDR3 length: 15; clone size: -; V gene: TRBV6-1; D gene: -; J gene: TRBJ2-4; CDR3 protein: CASSGTVGAKNIQYF; CDR3 DNA: TGTGCCAGCAGTGGGACGGTAGGGGCCAAAAACATTCAGTACTTC